This T cell receptor (beta chain) was sequenced during a study of blood T cell repertoires in COVID-19. With 4 bases clipped from V and 3 bases from J, the junction kept 6 bases outside the gene matches. CDR1 and CDR2 from the germline V gene are MGHDK and SYGVNS. This CDR3 region has 15 residues. Assay: immunoSEQ multiplex PCR; the TCRdb copy retains only in-frame clones and omits some. The repertoire holds around 95,000 clones, with over 75% as singletons. This chain links TRBV25-1 with TRBJ1-1; 9 bases map to TRBD1. Material for sequencing was peripheral blood. The TCR was taken from a middle-aged man with acute or convalescent COVID-19. The CDR3 sequence: CASSVNRGQDTEAFF. DNA of the CDR3: TGTGCCAGCAGTGTCAACAGGGGGCAGGACACTGAAGCTTTCTTT.